These 8 T cell receptor beta chains were all obtained from the same sample, sequenced in a study of blood T cells in healthy people across ages (dated by TCRdb to the mid-2010s). The library was made by 5' RACE. For sequencing, an Illumina HiSeq 2500 was employed. A second 7 to 11 cycle PCR used a sample-barcoded 5' primer and a J-beta primer mix. Through fastp at Q25 and MiXCR, TCRdb rebuilt clones from the public reads, retaining in-frame beta chains. Rows with one shared CDR3 protein collapse into an entry with the most common genes and DNA. This sample holds around 990,000 distinct CDR3 sequences; approximately 26% were observed only once. The ten largest make up approximately 0.7% of the sample. These same records also appear under a second study, on T cells of mothers and their children.

Input material: blood. These receptors were obtained from a girl under 10 years old in good health.

This clonotype was counted a few times. The J gene is TRBJ1-5, the V gene TRBV7-9; D uncertain. The CDR3 extends over 14 amino acids. Trimming took 5 bases from V and 6 from J, leaving 14 bases between them. The germline V gene encodes CDR1 SEHNR and CDR2 FQNEAQ (reference sequence). The CDR3, as DNA: TGTGCCAGCAGCCCCAGCAACGACCGTCAGCCCCAGCATTTT. It yields the protein CASSPSNDRQPQHF.

The chain links TRBV29-1 to TRBJ2-7; 7 bases are shared with TRBD1. Unmatched junction bases numbered 15, after V lost 4 bases and J lost 6 bases. CDR3 length: 15 amino acids. Germline CDR1 and CDR2: SQVTM and ANQGSEA. The CDR3 coding sequence is TGCAGCGTTGGGAACACAGGGGACGGTTCAACCGAGCAGTACTTC. It specifies CSVGNTGDGSTEQYF.

V gene TRBV7-2 combines with J gene TRBJ2-7, with 8 bases fitting TRBD1. Germline V gene sequence: CDR1 SGHTA, CDR2 FQGNSA. The CDR3 contains 14 residues. V shed 6 bases, J shed 5 bases, and the junction held 9 bases outside the gene matches. The CDR3 spells CASSFRGRLDEQYF. The CDR3 DNA is TGTGCCAGCAGTTTCAGGGGGCGTCTGGACGAGCAGTACTTC.

This clonotype has a handful of counts. Germline is not matched at one junction end, which may reflect a read error. This rearrangement joins TRBV7-8 to TRBJ2-1; D assignment may be TRBD1 or TRBD2 (5 bases each). Germline V lookup: CDR1 SGHVS, CDR2 FQNEAQ. The CDR3 consists of 14 residues. The CDR3 sequence is CASSFQLGTSLPYF. The CDR3, as DNA: TGTGCCAGCAGCTTTCAACTCGGGACCTCCCTTCCGTACTTC.

This clonotype showed up just a few times. J is TRBJ1-2 and V is TRBV25-1; D is ambiguous. Germline lookup yields CDR1 MGHDK and CDR2 SYGVNS. Trimming stripped 4 bases from V and 6 bases from J, with 12 bases between. CDR3 length: 13 residues. The CDR3 sequence is CASSAGGIDGYTF. The CDR3 DNA follows: TGTGCCAGCAGTGCCGGCGGGATTGATGGCTACACCTTC.

This chain links TRBV2 with TRBJ2-5; D is perhaps TRBD1 (7 bases). Matching the DNA end better, TRBJ2-1 makes the J call doubtful. The length of the CDR3 is 13 residues. Germline V lookup: CDR1 SNHLY, CDR2 FYNNEI. Here the CDR3 DNA reads TGTGCCACTGTGACAGGGAGGATGGATGAGCAGTTCTTC. It specifies CATVTGRMDEQFF.

This clonotype has at least ten counts. The chain carries TRBV2 and TRBJ2-1; D ambiguous. The CDR3 extends over 14 amino acids. The germline V gene has CDR1 SNHLY and CDR2 FYNNEI. Trimming left V 8 bases short and J 0 bases short, with 11 bases between. This CDR3 reads CASGWASSYNEQFF. The CDR3 DNA follows: TGTGCCAGCGGGTGGGCGAGCTCCTACAATGAGCAGTTCTTC.

CDR3 sequence: CASSLTELYEQYF. Here the CDR3 DNA reads TGTGCCAGCAGCTTGACGGAGCTCTACGAGCAGTACTTC. V is TRBV7-9 and J is TRBJ2-7; no clear D gene. Between the trimmed V and J ends, which lost 3 bases and 3 bases, there was a span of 9 bases. This CDR3 comprises 13 residues. Looked up from germline, CDR1 is SEHNR and CDR2 is FQNEAQ (reference sequence).